One sample yielded the 3 T cell receptor beta chains listed below, sequenced in a study of blood T cell repertoires in COVID-19. Produced via immunoSEQ multiplex PCR; TCRdb's table is partial and in-frame only. The data contain roughly 300,000 clones, approximately 89% of them seen just once; the ten biggest clones take up less than 2%. The specimen was peripheral blood. These receptors were collected from a woman aged 30 to 39 with COVID-19, enrolled during active disease.

V usage is TRBV6-1 and J usage is TRBJ2-7; 9 nucleotides line up with TRBD1. Germline lookup yields CDR1 MNHNS and CDR2 SASEGT. After removal of 2 bases from V and 3 bases from J, the junction contained 5 bases not matched to a gene. This CDR3 has 15 amino acids. CDR3 sequence: CASSESQGAHYEQYF. CDR3 nucleotides: TGTGCCAGCAGTGAATCACAGGGGGCCCACTACGAGCAGTACTTC.

The chain recombines TRBV30 with TRBJ1-2, with no clear D. V was trimmed by 0 bases and J by 5 bases, leaving 19 bases between them. The CDR3 is 16 residues long. Germline V lookup: CDR1 GTSNPN, CDR2 SVGIG (reference sequence). CDR3 bases: TGTGCCTGGAGTGTAGGCCCCACGCGAGGATTTTATGGCTACACCTTC. Its protein product is CAWSVGPTRGFYGYTF.

V gene TRBV11-3 combines with J gene TRBJ2-2; the match to TRBD2 covers 9 bases. The germline V gene has CDR1 SGHNT and CDR2 YENEEA. This CDR3 has 18 amino acids. The ends lost 5 bases at V and 4 bases at J; junction bases unmatched: 14. The CDR3 nucleotides read TGTGCCAGCAGCCAATACGACTGGGCTAGCGGGGTCACCGGGGAGCTGTTTTTT. The encoded protein is CASSQYDWASGVTGELFF.